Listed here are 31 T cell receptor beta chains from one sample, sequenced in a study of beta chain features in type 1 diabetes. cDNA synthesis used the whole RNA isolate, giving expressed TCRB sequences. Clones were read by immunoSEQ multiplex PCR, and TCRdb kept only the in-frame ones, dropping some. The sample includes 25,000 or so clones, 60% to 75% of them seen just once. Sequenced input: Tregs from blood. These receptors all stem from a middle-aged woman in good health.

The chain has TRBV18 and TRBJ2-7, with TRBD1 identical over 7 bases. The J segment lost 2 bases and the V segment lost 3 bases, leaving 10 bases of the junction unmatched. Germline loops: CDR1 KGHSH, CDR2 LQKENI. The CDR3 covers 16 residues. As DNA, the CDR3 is TGTGCCAGCTCACCTTTTCGGACAGGAGAACCCTACGAGCAGTACTTC. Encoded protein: CASSPFRTGEPYEQYF.

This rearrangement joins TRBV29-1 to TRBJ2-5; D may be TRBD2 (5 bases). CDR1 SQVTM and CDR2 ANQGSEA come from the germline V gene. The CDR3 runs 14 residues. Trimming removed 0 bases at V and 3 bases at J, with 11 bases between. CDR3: CSVEDDRGKETQYF. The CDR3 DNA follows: TGCAGCGTTGAAGATGATAGAGGGAAAGAGACCCAGTACTTC.

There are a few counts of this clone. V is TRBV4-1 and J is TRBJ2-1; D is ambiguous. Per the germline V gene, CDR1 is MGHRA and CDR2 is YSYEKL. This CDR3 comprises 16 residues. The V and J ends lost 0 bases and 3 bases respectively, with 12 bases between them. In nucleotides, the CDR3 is TGCGCCAGCAGCCAAGATACGGCGGCCTACTACAATGAGCAGTTCTTC. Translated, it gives CASSQDTAAYYNEQFF.

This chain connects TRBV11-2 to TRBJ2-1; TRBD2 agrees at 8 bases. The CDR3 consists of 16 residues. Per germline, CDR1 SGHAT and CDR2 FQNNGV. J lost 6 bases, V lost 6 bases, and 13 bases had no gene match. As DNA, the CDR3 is TGTGCCAGCAGTTGGGTCGGGGGGGCCGGAACCAATGAGCAGTTCTTC. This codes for CASSWVGGAGTNEQFF. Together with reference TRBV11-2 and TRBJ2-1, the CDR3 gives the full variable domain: EAGVAQSPRYKIIEKRQSVAFWCNPISGHATLYWYQQILGQGPKLLIQFQNNGVVDDSQLPKDRFSAERLKGVDSTLKIQPAKLEDSAVYLCASSWVGGAGTNEQFFGPGTRLTVL.

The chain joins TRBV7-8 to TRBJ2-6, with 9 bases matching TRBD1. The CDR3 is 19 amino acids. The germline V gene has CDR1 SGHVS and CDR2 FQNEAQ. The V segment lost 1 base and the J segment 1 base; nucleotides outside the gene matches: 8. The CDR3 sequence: CASSLGWGQGVSGANVLTF. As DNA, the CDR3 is TGTGCCAGCAGCTTAGGTTGGGGACAGGGCGTATCTGGGGCCAACGTCCTGACTTTC.

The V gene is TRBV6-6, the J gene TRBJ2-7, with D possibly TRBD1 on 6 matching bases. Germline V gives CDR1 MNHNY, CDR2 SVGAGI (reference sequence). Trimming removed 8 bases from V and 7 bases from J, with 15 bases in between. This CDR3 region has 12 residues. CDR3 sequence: CASGRGLGEQYF. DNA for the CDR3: TGTGCCAGCGGCAGGGGCCTCGGAGAGCAGTACTTC.

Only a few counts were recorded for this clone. In nucleotides, the CDR3 is TGTGCCAGCTCACCGTGGACAGGGGGAAACTTCTATGGCTACACCTTC. Translated, it gives CASSPWTGGNFYGYTF. The chain is built from TRBV18 and TRBJ1-2, with 10 bases aligning to TRBD1. Germline trimming cut 3 bases from V and 4 bases from J; bases unmatched to any gene: 8. The CDR3 sequence is 16 residues long. Germline CDR1 KGHSH, CDR2 LQKENI.

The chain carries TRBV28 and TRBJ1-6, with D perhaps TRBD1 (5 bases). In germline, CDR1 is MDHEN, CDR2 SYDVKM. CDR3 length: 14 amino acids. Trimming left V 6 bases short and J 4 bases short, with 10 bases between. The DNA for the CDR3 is TGTGCCAGCAGCCCCCAGGGTTATAATTCACCCCTCCACTTT. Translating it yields CASSPQGYNSPLHF.

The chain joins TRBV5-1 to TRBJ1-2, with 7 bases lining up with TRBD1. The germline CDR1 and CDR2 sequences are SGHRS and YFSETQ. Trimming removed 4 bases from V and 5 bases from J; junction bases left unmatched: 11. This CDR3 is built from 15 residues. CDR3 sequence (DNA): TGCGCCAGCAGCGCCTCGGGACAGCCCTCGTATGGCTACACCTTC. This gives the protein CASSASGQPSYGYTF.

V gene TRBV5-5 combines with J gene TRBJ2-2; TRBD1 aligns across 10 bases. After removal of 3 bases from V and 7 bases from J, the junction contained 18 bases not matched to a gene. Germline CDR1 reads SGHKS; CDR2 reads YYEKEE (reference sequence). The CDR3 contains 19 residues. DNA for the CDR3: TGTGCCAGCAGCTCCGGACAGGGGGTGCCGGGACTACCATTCGGGGAGCTGTTTTTT. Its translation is CASSSGQGVPGLPFGELFF.

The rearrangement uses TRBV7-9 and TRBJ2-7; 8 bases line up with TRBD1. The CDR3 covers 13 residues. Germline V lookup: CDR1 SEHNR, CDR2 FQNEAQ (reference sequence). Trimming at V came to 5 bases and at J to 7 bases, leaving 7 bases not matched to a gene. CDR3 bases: TGTGCCAGCAGCCGGGACAGGTCTGGGGAGCAGTACTTC. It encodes CASSRDRSGEQYF.

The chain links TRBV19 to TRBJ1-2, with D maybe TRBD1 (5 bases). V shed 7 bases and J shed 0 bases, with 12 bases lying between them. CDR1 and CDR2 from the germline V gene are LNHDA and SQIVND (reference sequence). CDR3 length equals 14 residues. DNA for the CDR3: TGTGCCAGTAATCAGGGTTCCCCTAACTATGGCTACACCTTC. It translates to CASNQGSPNYGYTF. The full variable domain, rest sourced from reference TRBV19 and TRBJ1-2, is DGGITQSPKYLFRKEGQNVTLSCEQNLNHDAMYWYRQDPGQGLRLIYYSQIVNDFQKGDIAEGYSVSREKKESFPLTVTSAQKNPTAFYLCASNQGSPNYGYTFGSGTRLTVV.

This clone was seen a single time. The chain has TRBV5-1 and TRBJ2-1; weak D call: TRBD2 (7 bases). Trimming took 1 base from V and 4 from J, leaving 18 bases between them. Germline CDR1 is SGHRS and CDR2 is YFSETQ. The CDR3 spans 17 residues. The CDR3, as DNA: TGCGCCAGCAGCTTGTGGGGGGGGCGCGGGTCATACAATGAGCAGTTCTTC. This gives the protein CASSLWGGRGSYNEQFF.

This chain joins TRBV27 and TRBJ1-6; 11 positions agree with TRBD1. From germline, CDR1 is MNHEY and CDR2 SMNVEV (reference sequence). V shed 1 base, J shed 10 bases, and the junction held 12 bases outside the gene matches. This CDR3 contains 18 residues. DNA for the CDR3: TGTGCCAGCAGTTTATACGGGGACAGGGGGAGATGGGGCTCACCCCTCCACTTT. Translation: CASSLYGDRGRWGSPLHF.

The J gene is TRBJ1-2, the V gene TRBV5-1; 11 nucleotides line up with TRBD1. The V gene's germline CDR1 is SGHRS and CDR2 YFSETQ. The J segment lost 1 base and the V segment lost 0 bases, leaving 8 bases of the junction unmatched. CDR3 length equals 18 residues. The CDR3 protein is CASSLGRTGGRDNYGYTF. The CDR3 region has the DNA TGCGCCAGCAGCTTGGGACGGACAGGGGGCAGGGATAACTATGGCTACACCTTC. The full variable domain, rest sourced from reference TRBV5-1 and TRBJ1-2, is KAGVTQTPRYLIKTRGQQVTLSCSPISGHRSVSWYQQTPGQGLQFLFEYFSETQRNKGNFPGRFSGRQFSNSRSEMNVSTLELGDSALYLCASSLGRTGGRDNYGYTFGSGTRLTVV.

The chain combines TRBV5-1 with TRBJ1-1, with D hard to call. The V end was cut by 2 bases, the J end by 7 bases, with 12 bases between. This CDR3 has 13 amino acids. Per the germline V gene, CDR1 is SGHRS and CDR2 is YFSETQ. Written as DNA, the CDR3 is TGCGCCAGCAGCTTTCTCGGTCACCATGAAGCTTTCTTT. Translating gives CASSFLGHHEAFF. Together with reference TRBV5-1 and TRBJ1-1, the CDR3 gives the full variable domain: KAGVTQTPRYLIKTRGQQVTLSCSPISGHRSVSWYQQTPGQGLQFLFEYFSETQRNKGNFPGRFSGRQFSNSRSEMNVSTLELGDSALYLCASSFLGHHEAFFGQGTRLTVV.

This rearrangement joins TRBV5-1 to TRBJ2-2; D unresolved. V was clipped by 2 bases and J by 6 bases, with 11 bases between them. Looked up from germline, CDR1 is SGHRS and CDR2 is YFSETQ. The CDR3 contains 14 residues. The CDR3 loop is CASSFYILPGELFF. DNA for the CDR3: TGCGCCAGCAGCTTCTATATCCTCCCCGGGGAGCTGTTTTTT.

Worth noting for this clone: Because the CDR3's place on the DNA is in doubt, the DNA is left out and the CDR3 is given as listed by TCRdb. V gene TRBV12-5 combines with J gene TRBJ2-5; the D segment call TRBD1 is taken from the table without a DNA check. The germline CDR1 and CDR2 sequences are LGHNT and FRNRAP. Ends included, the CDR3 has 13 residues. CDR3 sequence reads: CASGLAQAETQYF.

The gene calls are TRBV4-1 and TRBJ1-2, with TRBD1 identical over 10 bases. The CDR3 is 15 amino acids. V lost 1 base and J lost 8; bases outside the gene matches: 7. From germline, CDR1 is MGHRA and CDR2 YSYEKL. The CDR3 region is CASSQVDRGRLGYTF. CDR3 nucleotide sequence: TGCGCCAGCAGCCAAGTCGACAGGGGGCGATTGGGCTACACCTTC.

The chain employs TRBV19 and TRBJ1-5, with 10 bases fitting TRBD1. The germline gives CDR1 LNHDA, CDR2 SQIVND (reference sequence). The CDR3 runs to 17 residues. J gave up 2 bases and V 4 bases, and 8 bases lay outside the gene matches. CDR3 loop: CASSKRTGGMGNQPQHF. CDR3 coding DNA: TGTGCCAGTAGTAAACGGACAGGGGGTATGGGCAATCAGCCCCAGCATTTT.

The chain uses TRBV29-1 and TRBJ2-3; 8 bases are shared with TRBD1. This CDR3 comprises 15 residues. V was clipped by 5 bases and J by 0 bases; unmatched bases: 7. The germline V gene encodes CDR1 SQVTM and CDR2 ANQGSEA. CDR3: CSVWTGRFSTDTQYF. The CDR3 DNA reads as TGCAGCGTTTGGACAGGGAGGTTCAGCACAGATACGCAGTATTTT.

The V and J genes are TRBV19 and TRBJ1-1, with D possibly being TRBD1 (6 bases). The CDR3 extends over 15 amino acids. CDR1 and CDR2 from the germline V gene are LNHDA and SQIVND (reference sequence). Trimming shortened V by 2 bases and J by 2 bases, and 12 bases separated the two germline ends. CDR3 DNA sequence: TGTGCCAGTAGTATAACGGCAGGGGTAAACACTGAAGCTTTCTTT. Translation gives CASSITAGVNTEAFF.

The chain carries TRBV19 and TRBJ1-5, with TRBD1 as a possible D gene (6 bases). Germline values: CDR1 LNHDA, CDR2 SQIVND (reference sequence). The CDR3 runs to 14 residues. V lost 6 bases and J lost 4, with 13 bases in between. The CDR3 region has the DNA TGTGCCAGTAGCCAAACCGGGACAAATCAGCCCCAGCATTTT. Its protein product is CASSQTGTNQPQHF.

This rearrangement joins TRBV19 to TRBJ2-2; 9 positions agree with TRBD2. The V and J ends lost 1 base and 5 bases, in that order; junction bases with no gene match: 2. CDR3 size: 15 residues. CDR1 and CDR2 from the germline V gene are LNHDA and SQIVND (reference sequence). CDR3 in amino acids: CASSIGTSATGELFF. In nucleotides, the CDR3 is TGTGCCAGTAGTATAGGGACTAGCGCGACCGGGGAGCTGTTTTTT.

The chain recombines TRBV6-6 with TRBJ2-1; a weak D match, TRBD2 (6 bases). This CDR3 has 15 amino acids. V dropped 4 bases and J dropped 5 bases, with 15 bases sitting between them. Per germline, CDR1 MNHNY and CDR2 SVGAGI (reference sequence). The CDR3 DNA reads TGTGCCAGCAGTTCGCCTCCGGGACTTAACAATGAGCAGTTCTTC. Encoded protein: CASSSPPGLNNEQFF.

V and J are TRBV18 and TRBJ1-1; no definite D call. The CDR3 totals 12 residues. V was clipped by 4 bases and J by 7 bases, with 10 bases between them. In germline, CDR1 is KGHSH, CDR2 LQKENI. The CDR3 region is CASSRPVGEAFF. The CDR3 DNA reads TGTGCCAGCTCACGACCCGTCGGTGAAGCTTTCTTT. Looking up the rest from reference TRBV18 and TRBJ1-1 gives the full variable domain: NAGVMQNPRHLVRRRGQEARLRCSPMKGHSHVYWYRQLPEEGLKFMVYLQKENIIDESGMPKERFSAEFPKEGPSILRIQQVVRGDSAAYFCASSRPVGEAFFGQGTRLTVV.

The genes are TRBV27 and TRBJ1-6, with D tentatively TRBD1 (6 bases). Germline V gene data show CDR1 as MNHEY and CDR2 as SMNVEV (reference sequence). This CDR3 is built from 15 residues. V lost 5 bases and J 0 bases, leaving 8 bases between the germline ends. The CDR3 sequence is CASSTGHSYNSPLHF. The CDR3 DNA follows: TGTGCCAGCAGTACAGGGCACTCCTATAATTCACCCCTCCACTTT.

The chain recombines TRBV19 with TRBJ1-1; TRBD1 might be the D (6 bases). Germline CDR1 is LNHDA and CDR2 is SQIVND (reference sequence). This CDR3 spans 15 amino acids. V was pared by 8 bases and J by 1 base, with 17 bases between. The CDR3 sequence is CASRRRGGGNTEAFF. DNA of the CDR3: TGTGCCAGTCGACGAAGAGGGGGGGGGAACACTGAAGCTTTCTTT. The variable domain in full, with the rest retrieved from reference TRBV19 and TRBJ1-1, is DGGITQSPKYLFRKEGQNVTLSCEQNLNHDAMYWYRQDPGQGLRLIYYSQIVNDFQKGDIAEGYSVSREKKESFPLTVTSAQKNPTAFYLCASRRRGGGNTEAFFGQGTRLTVV.

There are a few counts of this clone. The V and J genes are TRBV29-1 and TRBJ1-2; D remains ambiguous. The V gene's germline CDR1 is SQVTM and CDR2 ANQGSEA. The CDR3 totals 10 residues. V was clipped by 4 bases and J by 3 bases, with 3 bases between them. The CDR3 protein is CSVGHYGYTF. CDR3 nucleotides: TGCAGCGTTGGGCACTATGGCTACACCTTC.

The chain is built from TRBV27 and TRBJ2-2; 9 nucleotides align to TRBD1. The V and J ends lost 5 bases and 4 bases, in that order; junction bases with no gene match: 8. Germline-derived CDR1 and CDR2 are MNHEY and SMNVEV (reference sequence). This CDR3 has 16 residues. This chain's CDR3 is CASSRNGQGITGELFF. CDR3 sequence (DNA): TGTGCCAGCAGTCGTAATGGACAGGGGATCACCGGGGAGCTGTTTTTT.

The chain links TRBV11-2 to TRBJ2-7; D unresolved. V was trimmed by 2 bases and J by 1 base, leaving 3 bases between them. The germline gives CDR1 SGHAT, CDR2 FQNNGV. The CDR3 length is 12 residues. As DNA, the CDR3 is TGTGCCAGCAGCTTACAGTCCTACGAGCAGTACTTC. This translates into CASSLQSYEQYF.